The T cell receptor beta chain under discussion was sequenced for a study of shared clonotypes between healthy human individuals. Notes on the study in general: Enrolling few donors narrowed the genetic and exposure-history diversity that was represented. The study sampled only blood, and tissue repertoires likely differ.

TCRdb's copy holds only in-frame clones and misses some; the assay was immunoSEQ multiplex PCR. The sample has 300,000 to 400,000 clones, roughly 70% seen once. As for this clone: As yet, its antigen is unknown.

Germline V gives CDR1 SGHDN, CDR2 FVKESK. V gave up 1 base and J gave up 5 bases; unmatched junction bases: 7. The CDR3 loop spans 15 amino acids. J is TRBJ2-5 and V is TRBV14, with TRBD2 identical over 7 bases. The TCR originated in a man in his thirties or forties in good health. Material for sequencing was memory CD4+ T cells sorted from blood. Subset denoted: CD45RA-negative fraction. CDR3 region: CASSQARGNTETQYF. CDR3 nucleotide sequence: TGTGCCAGCAGCCAAGCGCGGGGGAATACTGAGACCCAGTACTTC.